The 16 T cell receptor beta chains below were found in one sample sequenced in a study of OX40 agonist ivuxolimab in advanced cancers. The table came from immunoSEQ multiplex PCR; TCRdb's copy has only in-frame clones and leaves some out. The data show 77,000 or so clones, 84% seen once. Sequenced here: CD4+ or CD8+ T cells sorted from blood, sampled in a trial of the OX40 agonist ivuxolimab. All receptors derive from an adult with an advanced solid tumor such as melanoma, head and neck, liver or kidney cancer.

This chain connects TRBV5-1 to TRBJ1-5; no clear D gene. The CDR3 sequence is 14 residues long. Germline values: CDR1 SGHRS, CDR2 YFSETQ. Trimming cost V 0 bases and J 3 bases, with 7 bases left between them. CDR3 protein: CASSLGGINQPQHF. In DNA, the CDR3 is TGCGCCAGCAGCTTGGGAGGTATCAATCAGCCCCAGCATTTT.

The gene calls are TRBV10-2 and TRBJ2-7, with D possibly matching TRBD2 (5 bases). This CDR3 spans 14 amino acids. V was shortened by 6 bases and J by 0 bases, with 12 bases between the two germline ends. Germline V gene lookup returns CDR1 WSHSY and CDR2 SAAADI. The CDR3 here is CASRTYEGSYEQYF. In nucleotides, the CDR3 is TGCGCCAGCAGGACCTACGAGGGCTCCTACGAGCAGTACTTC.

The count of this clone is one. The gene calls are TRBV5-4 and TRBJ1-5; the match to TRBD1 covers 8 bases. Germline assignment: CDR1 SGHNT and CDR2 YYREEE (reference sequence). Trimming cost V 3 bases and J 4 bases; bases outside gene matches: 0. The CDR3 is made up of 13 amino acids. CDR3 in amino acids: CASSWDRNQPQHF. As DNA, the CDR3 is TGTGCCAGCAGCTGGGACAGGAATCAGCCCCAGCATTTT.

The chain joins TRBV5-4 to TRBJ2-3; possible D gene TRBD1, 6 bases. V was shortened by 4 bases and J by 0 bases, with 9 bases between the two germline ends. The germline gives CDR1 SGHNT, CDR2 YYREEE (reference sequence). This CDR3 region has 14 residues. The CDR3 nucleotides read TGTGCCAGCAGCAAACAGGGTAGCACAGATACGCAGTATTTT. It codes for CASSKQGSTDTQYF. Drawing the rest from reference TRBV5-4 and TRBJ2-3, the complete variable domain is ETGVTQSPTHLIKTRGQQVTLRCSSQSGHNTVSWYQQALGQGPQFIFQYYREEENGRGNFPPRFSGLQFPNYSSELNVNALELDDSALYLCASSKQGSTDTQYFGPGTRLTVL.

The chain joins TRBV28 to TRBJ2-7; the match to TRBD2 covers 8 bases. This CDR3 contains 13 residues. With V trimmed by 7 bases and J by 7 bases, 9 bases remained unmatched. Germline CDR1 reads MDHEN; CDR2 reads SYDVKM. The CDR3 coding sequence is TGTGCCAGCAACAGGGACTCGGGGGGGGAGCAGTACTTC. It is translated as CASNRDSGGEQYF.

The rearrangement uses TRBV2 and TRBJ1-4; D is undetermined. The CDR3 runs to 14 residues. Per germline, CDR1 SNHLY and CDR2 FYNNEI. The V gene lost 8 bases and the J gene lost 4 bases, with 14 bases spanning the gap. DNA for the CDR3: TGTGCCAGCCGCGTGGGCCGGCGTAATGAAAAACTGTTTTTT. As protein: CASRVGRRNEKLFF. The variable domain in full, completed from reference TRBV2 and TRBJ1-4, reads EPEVTQTPSHQVTQMGQEVILRCVPISNHLYFYWYRQILGQKVEFLVSFYNNEISEKSEIFDDQFSVERPDGSNFTLKIRSTKLEDSAMYFCASRVGRRNEKLFFGSGTQLSVL.

The CDR3 nucleotides read TGTGCCAGCAGTCGCGAGAGGGGCGGTGGCTACACCTTC. It is translated as CASSRERGGGYTF. The chain carries TRBV6-4 and TRBJ1-2; D is perhaps TRBD1 (5 bases). CDR1 is MRHNA and CDR2 is SNTAGT in the germline V gene. This CDR3 comprises 13 residues. V lost 5 bases to trimming and J lost 7 bases, with 14 bases between them.

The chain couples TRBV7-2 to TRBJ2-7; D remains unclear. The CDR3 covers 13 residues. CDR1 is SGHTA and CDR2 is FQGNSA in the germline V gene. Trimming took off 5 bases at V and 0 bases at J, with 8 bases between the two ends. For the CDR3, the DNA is TGTGCCAGCAGCCCACTCAACTCCTACGAGCAGTACTTC. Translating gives CASSPLNSYEQYF.

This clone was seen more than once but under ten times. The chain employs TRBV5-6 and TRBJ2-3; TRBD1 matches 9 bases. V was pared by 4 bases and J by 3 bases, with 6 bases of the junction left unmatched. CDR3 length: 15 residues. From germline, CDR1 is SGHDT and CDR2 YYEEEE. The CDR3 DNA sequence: TGTGCCAGCAGCAGTGGGACAGGGCGGACAGATACGCAGTATTTT. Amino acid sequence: CASSSGTGRTDTQYF.

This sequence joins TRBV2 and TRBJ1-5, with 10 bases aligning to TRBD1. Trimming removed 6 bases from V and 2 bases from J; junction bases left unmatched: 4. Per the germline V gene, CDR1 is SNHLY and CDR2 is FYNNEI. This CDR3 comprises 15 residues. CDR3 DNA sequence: TGTGCCAGCAGCGACGGGACAGGGGGCAATCAGCCCCAGCATTTT. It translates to CASSDGTGGNQPQHF.

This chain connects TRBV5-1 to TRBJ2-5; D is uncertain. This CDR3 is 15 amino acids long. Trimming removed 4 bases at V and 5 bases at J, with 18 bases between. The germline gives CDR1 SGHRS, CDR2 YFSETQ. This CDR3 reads CASSVAGVQTETQYF. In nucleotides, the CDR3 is TGCGCCAGCAGCGTAGCAGGAGTTCAGACGGAGACCCAGTACTTC.

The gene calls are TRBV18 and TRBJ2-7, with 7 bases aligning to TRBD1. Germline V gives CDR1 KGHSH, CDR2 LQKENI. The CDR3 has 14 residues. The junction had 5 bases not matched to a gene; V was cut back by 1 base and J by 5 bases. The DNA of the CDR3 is TGTGCCAGCTCACCACGGAGACAGGGTGACGAGCAGTACTTC. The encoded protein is CASSPRRQGDEQYF. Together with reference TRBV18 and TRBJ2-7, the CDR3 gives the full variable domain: NAGVMQNPRHLVRRRGQEARLRCSPMKGHSHVYWYRQLPEEGLKFMVYLQKENIIDESGMPKERFSAEFPKEGPSILRIQQVVRGDSAAYFCASSPRRQGDEQYFGPGTRLTVT.

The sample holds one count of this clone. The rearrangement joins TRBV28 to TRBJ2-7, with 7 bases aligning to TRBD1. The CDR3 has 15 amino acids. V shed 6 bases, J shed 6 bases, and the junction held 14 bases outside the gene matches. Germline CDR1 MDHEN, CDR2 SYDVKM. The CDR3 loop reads CASRNRGGVGREQYF. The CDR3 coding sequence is TGTGCCAGCAGGAACCGAGGGGGCGTCGGGCGCGAGCAGTACTTC.

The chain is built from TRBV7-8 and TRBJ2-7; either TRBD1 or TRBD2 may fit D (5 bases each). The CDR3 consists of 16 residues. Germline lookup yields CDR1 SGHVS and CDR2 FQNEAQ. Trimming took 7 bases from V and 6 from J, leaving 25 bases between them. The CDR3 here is CASNLQPGSAVGEQYF. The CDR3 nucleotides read TGTGCCAGCAACCTACAGCCAGGGAGTGCGGTGGGCGAGCAGTACTTC. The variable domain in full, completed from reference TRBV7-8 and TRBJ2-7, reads GAGVSQSPRYKVAKRGQDVALRCDPISGHVSLFWYQQALGQGPEFLTYFQNEAQLDKSGLPSDRFFAERPEGSVSTLKIQRTQQEDSAVYLCASNLQPGSAVGEQYFGPGTRLTVT.

This chain's CDR3 is CASSLKGGALYEQYF. The CDR3, as DNA: TGTGCCAGCAGTTTGAAGGGGGGTGCCCTCTACGAGCAGTACTTC. The chain joins TRBV27 to TRBJ2-7; D tentatively reads TRBD1 or TRBD2 (6 bases each). Germline V gene lookup returns CDR1 MNHEY and CDR2 SMNVEV (reference sequence). Trimming shortened V by 3 bases and J by 3 bases, and 15 bases separated the two germline ends. This CDR3 contains 15 residues.

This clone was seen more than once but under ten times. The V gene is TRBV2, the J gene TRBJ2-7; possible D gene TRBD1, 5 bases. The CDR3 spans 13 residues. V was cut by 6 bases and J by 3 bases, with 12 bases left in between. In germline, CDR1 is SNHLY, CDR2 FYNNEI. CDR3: CASRETAYYEQYF. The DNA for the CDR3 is TGTGCCAGCAGAGAGACAGCTTACTACGAGCAGTACTTC.